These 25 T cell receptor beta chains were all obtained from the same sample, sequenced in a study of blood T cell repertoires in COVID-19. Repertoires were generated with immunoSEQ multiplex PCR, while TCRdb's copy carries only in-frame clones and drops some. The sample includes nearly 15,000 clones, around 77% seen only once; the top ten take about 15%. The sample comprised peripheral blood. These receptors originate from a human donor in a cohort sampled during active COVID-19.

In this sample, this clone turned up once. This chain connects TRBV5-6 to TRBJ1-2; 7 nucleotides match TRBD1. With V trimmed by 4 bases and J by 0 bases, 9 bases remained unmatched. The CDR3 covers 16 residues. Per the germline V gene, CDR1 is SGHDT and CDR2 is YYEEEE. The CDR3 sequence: CASSPLGQEANYGYTF. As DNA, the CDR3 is TGTGCCAGCAGCCCGTTAGGACAGGAAGCTAACTATGGCTACACCTTC. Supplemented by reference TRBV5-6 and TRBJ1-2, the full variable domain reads DAGVTQSPTHLIKTRGQQVTLRCSPKSGHDTVSWYQQALGQGPQFIFQYYEEEERQRGNFPDRFSGHQFPNYSSELNVNALLLGDSALYLCASSPLGQEANYGYTFGSGTRLTVV.

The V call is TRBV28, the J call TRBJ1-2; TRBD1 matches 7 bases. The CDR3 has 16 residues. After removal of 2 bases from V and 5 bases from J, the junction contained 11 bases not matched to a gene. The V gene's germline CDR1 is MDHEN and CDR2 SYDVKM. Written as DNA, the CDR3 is TGTGCCAGCAGTTTAATCGGACAGGAAGGGGGATATGGCTACACCTTC. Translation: CASSLIGQEGGYGYTF.

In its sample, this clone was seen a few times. The DNA for the CDR3 is TGCGCCAGCAGCCACAAGCCGGGACAGGGAGAAAAACTGTTTTTT. As protein: CASSHKPGQGEKLFF. V and J are TRBV4-3 and TRBJ1-4; 9 bases line up with TRBD1. Germline trimming cut 3 bases from V and 8 bases from J; bases unmatched to any gene: 7. CDR1 is LGHNA, CDR2 YSLEER, per germline. The CDR3 totals 15 residues.

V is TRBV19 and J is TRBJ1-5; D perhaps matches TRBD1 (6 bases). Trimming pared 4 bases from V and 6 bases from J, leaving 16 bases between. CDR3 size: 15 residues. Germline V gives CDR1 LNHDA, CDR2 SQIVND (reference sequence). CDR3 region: CASSTPTGLGQPQHF. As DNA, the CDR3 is TGTGCCAGTAGTACGCCAACAGGGCTTGGTCAGCCCCAGCATTTT.

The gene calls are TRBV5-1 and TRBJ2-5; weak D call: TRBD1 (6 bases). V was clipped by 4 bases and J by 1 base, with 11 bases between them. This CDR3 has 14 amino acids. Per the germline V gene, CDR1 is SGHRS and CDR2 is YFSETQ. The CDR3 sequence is CASSPTGIQETQYF. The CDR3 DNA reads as TGCGCCAGCAGCCCAACAGGGATCCAAGAGACCCAGTACTTC.

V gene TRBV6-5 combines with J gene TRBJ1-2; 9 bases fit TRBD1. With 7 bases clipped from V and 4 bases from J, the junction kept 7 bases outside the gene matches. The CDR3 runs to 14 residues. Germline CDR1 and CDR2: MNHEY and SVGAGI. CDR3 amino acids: CASTMDRGSYGYTF. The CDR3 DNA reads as TGTGCCAGCACTATGGACAGGGGAAGCTATGGCTACACCTTC.

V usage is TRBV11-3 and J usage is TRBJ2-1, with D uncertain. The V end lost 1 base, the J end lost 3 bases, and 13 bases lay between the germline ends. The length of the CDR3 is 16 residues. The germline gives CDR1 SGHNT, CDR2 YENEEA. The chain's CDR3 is CASSLVLGILYNEQFF. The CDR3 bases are TGTGCCAGCAGCTTAGTATTGGGCATTCTCTACAATGAGCAGTTCTTC.

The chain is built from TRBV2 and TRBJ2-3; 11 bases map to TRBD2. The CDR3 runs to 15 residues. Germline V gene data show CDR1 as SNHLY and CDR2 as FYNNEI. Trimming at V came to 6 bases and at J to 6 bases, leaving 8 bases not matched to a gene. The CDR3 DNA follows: TGTGCCAGCAGGGCCGCTAGCGGGAGGACGGATACGCAGTATTTT. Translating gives CASRAASGRTDTQYF.

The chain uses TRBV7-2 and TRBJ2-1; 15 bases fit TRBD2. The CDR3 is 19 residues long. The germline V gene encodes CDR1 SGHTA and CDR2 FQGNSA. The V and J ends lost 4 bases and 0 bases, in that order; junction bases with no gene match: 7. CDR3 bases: TGTGCCAGCAGCTCACTAGGACTAGCGGGAGGGAGCTCCTACAATGAGCAGTTCTTC. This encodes CASSSLGLAGGSSYNEQFF. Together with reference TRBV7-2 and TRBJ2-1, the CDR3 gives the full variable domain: GAGVSQSPSNKVTEKGKDVELRCDPISGHTALYWYRQSLGQGLEFLIYFQGNSAPDKSGLPSDRFSAERTGGSVSTLTIQRTQQEDSAVYLCASSSLGLAGGSSYNEQFFGPGTRLTVL.

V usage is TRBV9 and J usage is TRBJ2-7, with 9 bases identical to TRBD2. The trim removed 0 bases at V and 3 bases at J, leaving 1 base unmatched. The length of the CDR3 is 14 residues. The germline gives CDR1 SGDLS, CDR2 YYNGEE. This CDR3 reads CASSVASGDYEQYF. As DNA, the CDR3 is TGTGCCAGCAGCGTAGCTAGCGGGGACTACGAGCAGTACTTC.

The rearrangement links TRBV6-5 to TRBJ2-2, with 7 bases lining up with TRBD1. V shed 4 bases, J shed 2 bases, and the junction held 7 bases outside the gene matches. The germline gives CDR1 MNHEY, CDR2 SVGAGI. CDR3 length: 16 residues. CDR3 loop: CASSSLTGRNTGELFF. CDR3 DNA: TGTGCCAGCAGTTCATTGACAGGGCGTAACACCGGGGAGCTGTTTTTT.

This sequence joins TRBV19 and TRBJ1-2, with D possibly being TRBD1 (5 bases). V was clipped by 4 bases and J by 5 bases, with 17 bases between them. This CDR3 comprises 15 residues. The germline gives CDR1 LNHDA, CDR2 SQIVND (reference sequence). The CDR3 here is CASSNVFIQGYGYTF. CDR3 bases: TGTGCCAGTAGTAACGTCTTTATCCAGGGTTATGGCTACACCTTC.

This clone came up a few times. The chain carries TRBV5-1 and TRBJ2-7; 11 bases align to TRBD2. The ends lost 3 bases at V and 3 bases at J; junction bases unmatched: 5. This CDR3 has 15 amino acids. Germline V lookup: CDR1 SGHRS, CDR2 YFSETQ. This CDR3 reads CASSWTSGSSYEQYF. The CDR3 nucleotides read TGCGCCAGCAGCTGGACTAGCGGGTCGAGCTACGAGCAGTACTTC.

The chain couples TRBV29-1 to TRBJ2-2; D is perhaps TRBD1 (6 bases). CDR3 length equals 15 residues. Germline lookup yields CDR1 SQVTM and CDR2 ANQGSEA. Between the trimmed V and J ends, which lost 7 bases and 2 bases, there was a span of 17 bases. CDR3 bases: TGCAGCGGACTCCCGGACAGTAGTAACACCGGGGAGCTGTTTTTT. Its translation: CSGLPDSSNTGELFF.

CDR3 nucleotide sequence: TGTGCCAGCAGTGCCACGGGACAGGGAGCAGATACGCAGTATTTT. Its protein product is CASSATGQGADTQYF. The J gene is TRBJ2-3, the V gene TRBV6-4, with 9 positions matching TRBD1. CDR3 length equals 15 residues. Germline V CDR1 and CDR2: MRHNA, SNTAGT. J lost 4 bases, V lost 4 bases, and 6 bases had no gene match.

The CDR3 sequence: CASSQVGTARPNTEAFF. As DNA, the CDR3 is TGCGCCAGCAGCCAAGTTGGGACAGCACGCCCGAACACTGAAGCTTTCTTT. The chain is built from TRBV4-1 and TRBJ1-1, with 7 positions matching TRBD1. After removal of 1 base from V and 1 base from J, the junction contained 9 bases not matched to a gene. The germline V gene has CDR1 MGHRA and CDR2 YSYEKL. The CDR3 length is 17 residues.

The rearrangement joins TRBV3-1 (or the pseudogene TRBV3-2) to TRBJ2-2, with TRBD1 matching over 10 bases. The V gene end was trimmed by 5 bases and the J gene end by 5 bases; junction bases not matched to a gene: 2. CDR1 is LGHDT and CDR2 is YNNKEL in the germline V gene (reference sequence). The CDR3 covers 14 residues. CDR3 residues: CASSVGQGTGELFF. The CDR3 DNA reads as TGTGCCAGCAGCGTGGGACAGGGGACCGGGGAGCTGTTTTTT.

CDR3 protein: CASSSGGTRGNNEQFF. CDR3 coding DNA: TGTGCCAGCAGCTCGGGGGGGACTAGAGGGAACAATGAGCAGTTCTTC. The gene calls are TRBV11-3 and TRBJ2-1, with 8 bases identical to TRBD2. Germline-derived CDR1 and CDR2 are SGHNT and YENEEA. The CDR3 totals 16 residues. The J segment lost 5 bases and the V segment lost 4 bases, leaving 10 bases of the junction unmatched.

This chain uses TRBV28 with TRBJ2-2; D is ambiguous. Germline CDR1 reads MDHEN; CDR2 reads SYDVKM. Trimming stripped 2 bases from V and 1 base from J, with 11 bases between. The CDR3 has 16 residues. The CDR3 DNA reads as TGTGCCAGCAGTTTACTCCGACTCATGAACACCGGGGAGCTGTTTTTT. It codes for CASSLLRLMNTGELFF. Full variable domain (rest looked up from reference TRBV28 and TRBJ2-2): DVKVTQSSRYLVKRTGEKVFLECVQDMDHENMFWYRQDPGLGLRLIYFSYDVKMKEKGDIPEGYSVSREKKERFSLILESASTNQTSMYLCASSLLRLMNTGELFFGEGSRLTVL.

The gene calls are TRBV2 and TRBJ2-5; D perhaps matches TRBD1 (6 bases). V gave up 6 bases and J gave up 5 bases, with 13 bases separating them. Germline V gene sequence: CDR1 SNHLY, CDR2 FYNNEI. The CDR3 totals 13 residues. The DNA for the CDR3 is TGTGCCAGCAGCCGGGACAAGGTGGAGACCCAGTACTTC. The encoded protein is CASSRDKVETQYF.

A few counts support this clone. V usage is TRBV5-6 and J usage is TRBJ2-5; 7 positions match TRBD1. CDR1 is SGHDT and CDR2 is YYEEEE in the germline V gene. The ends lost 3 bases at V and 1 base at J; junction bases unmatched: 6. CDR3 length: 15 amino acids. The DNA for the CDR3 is TGTGCCAGCAGCTCCGAGACAGGGCTCCAAGAGACCCAGTACTTC. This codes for CASSSETGLQETQYF.

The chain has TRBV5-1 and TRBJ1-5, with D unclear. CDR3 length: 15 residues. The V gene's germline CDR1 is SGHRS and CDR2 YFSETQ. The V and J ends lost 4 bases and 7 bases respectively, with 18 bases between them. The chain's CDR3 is CASSPEGGLGQPQHF. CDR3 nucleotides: TGCGCCAGCAGCCCTGAGGGAGGGCTTGGGCAGCCCCAGCATTTT.

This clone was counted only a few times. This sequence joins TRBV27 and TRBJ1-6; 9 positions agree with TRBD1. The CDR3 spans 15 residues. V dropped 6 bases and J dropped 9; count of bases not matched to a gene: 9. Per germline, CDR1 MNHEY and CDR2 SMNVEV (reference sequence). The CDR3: CASSRSRDRVSPLHF. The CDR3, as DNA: TGTGCCAGCAGCCGATCCCGGGACAGGGTTTCACCCCTCCACTTT.

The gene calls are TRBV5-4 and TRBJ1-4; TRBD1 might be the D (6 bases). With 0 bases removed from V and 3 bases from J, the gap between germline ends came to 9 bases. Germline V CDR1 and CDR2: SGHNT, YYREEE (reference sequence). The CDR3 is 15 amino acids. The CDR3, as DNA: TGTGCCAGCAGCTTGGACAGGGCACCTAATGAAAAACTGTTTTTT. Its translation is CASSLDRAPNEKLFF.

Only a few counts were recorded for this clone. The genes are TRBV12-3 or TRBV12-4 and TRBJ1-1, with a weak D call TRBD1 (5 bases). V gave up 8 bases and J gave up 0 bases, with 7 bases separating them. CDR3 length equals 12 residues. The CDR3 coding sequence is TGTGCCAGCGGGGCGTTGAACACTGAAGCTTTCTTT. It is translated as CASGALNTEAFF.